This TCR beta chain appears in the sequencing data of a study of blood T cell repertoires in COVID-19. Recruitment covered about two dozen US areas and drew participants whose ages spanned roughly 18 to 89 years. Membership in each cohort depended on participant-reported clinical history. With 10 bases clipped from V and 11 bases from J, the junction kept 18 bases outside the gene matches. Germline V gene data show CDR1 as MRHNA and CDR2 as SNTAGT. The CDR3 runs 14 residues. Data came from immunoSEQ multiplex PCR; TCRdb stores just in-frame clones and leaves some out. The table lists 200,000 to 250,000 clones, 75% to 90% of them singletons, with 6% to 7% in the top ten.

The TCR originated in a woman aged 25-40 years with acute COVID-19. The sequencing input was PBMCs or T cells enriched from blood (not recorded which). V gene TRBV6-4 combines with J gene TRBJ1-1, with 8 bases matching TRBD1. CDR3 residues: CATKGGRGLDLAFF. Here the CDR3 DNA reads TGTGCCACCAAAGGGGGCAGGGGGCTTGATTTGGCTTTCTTT.